This T cell receptor (beta chain) stems from a study of shared clonotypes between healthy human individuals. Selected positively for CCR7 and CD45RO-negative, naive CD8 cells excluded terminally differentiated effector memory CD45RA+ cells. Authors' analysis steps: Junction-only immunoSEQ data arrived without quality scores, meaning filtering differed. Produced via immunoSEQ multiplex PCR; TCRdb's table is partial and in-frame only. The V and J calls and clone size were taken over from that table, and D and trimming were inferred from the DNA. The sample contains about 2.1 million clones, 80% to 95% of which appear only once. In its sample, this clone was seen once. Germline V gene data show CDR1 as MGHRA and CDR2 as YSYEKL. Deletions cut 0 bases from V and 3 bases from J, with 9 bases between. CDR3 length equals 14 residues.

The clonotype originates from a man between 18 and 35 years old in good health. Some clones in this sample may be carry-over from other donors' samples. The rearrangement joins TRBV4-1 to TRBJ2-7; D not certain. Sequenced input: naive CD8+ T cells from PBMCs. CDR3 region: CASSQERTDYEQYF. The CDR3 bases are TGCGCCAGCAGCCAAGAGCGGACGGACTACGAGCAGTACTTC.